This TCR beta chain appears in the sequencing data of a study of blood T cell repertoires in COVID-19. Study summary: Specimens from acute and convalescent COVID-19 originated in the United States, Italy and Spain. PBMCs, B-cell-depleted T cells, or T cells provided the cDNA or gDNA that made up the material.

Only one count was recorded for this clone. V was cut by 4 bases and J by 5 bases, with 15 bases left in between. CDR1 LGHDT and CDR2 YNNKEL come from the germline V gene (reference sequence). There are 15 residues in the CDR3. As processed by the authors: For nucleated cells, counts were estimated from reference gene primer amplification. Only in-frame clones appear in the TCRdb table, and some are missing; sequencing was by immunoSEQ multiplex PCR. V, J and clone size derive from that table, while D and trimming were established from the DNA sequence. In the table there are over 120,000 clones, approximately 90% of which are singletons.

Material: peripheral blood. The receptor comes from a woman between 45 and 65 years old with acute or convalescent COVID-19. The rearrangement uses TRBV3-1 (or the pseudogene TRBV3-2) and TRBJ2-1; possible D gene TRBD2, 6 bases. CDR3 residues: CASSLLAGDHNEQFF. The CDR3, as DNA: TGTGCCAGCAGCCTACTAGCTGGAGACCACAATGAGCAGTTCTTC.